These T cell receptor beta chains were read from a single sample in a study of T cells after yellow fever vaccination. TCRdb passed the 5' RACE reads through MiXCR, listing each CDR3 protein once. Found here are 300,000 to 350,000 distinct CDR3 sequences, under 5% of them singletons; the top ten hold roughly 24%. This specimen consisted of PBMCs, obtained 5 days after the yellow fever booster vaccination. The origin of the receptors is a young man who received the YFV17D yellow fever vaccine. Both conserved end residues are part of each CDR3. The order of the fields is CDR3 protein, CDR3 DNA, V gene, CDR3 length, D gene, J gene, clone size. D genes are given only for firm matches. Some rows mark clone size as missing; the rest say once, few, many or name a class of expanded clone.

CASSFAGGPYNEQFF | TGTGCCAGCAGCTTCGCGGGGGGACCCTACAATGAGCAGTTCTTC | TRBV7-9 | 15 | TRBD2 | TRBJ2-1 | many
CASSYGTVYNSPLHF | TGTGCCAGCAGTTACGGGACAGTCTATAATTCACCCCTCCACTTT | TRBV12-3/TRBV12-4 | 15 | TRBD1 | TRBJ1-6 | few
CASSPDREGQETQYF | TGCGCCAGCAGCCCAGACAGGGAGGGCCAAGAGACCCAGTACTTC | TRBV5-1 | 15 | - | TRBJ2-5 | few
CASRAGTGSYPHGYTF | TGTGCCAGCAGGGCCGGGACAGGGTCCTATCCCCATGGCTACACCTTC | TRBV6-5 | 16 | TRBD1 | TRBJ1-2 | -
CAIADTQYF | TGTGCTATCGCAGATACGCAGTATTTT | TRBV2 | 9 | - | TRBJ2-3 | many
CASSQRDSSYNEQFF | TGCGCCAGCAGCCAACGAGACAGCTCCTACAATGAGCAGTTCTTC | TRBV4-1 | 15 | - | TRBJ2-1 | few
CASETGQGVFSGANVLTF | TGTGCCAGCGAAACGGGACAGGGGGTTTTCTCTGGGGCCAACGTCCTGACTTTC | TRBV12-3/TRBV12-4 | 18 | TRBD1 | TRBJ2-6 | -
CASSLGNGDTQYF | TGTGCCAGCAGCTTAGGGAACGGGGATACGCAGTATTTT | TRBV7-2 | 13 | - | TRBJ2-3 | many
CASSLTSVETQYF | TGTGCCAGCAGCTTGACTAGTGTGGAGACCCAGTACTTC | TRBV5-6 | 13 | - | TRBJ2-5 | many
CSVEKRGGGETQYF | TGCAGCGTTGAGAAGCGGGGGGGCGGTGAGACCCAGTACTTC | TRBV29-1 | 14 | TRBD2 | TRBJ2-5 | -
CASSPGQHYGYTF | TGTGCCAGCAGCCCCGGACAGCACTATGGCTACACCTTC | TRBV5-6 | 13 | - | TRBJ1-2 | many
CASSQDWSGAVGYTF | TGTGCCAGCAGCCAAGATTGGTCGGGGGCAGTTGGCTACACCTTC | TRBV4-2 | 15 | - | TRBJ1-2 | many
CASLGVGGYYNEQFF | TGTGCCAGCCTGGGGGTCGGGGGGTATTACAATGAGCAGTTCTTC | TRBV6-6 | 15 | TRBD2 | TRBJ2-1 | many
CASSVDPAGTDTQYF | TGCGCCAGCAGCGTAGACCCAGCCGGCACAGATACGCAGTATTTT | TRBV5-1 | 15 | - | TRBJ2-3 | many
CASSSTWTDDYNEQFF | TGTGCCAGCAGCTCAACGTGGACGGATGACTACAATGAGCAGTTCTTC | TRBV7-3 | 16 | - | TRBJ2-1 | many
CASSFGLAGNEQFF | TGTGCCAGCAGTTTCGGACTAGCGGGGAATGAGCAGTTCTTC | TRBV27 | 14 | TRBD2 | TRBJ2-1 | many
CASSVTLAGAGNYGYTF | TGTGCCAGCAGCGTGACTCTCGCCGGGGCGGGGAACTATGGCTACACCTTC | TRBV6-2/TRBV6-3 | 17 | - | TRBJ1-2 | few
CSASRWGEETQYF | TGCAGTGCTAGCCGTTGGGGGGAAGAGACCCAGTACTTC | TRBV20-1 | 13 | - | TRBJ2-5 | few
CASSLAFSYEQYF | TGTGCCAGCAGCTTAGCATTCAGCTACGAGCAGTACTTC | TRBV7-2 | 13 | - | TRBJ2-7 | -
CASSPSGWDTEAFF | TGTGCCAGCAGCCCGTCAGGGTGGGACACTGAAGCTTTCTTT | TRBV7-2 | 14 | - | TRBJ1-1 | many
CAWSHGTANTDTQYF | TGTGCCTGGAGTCACGGGACAGCTAACACAGATACGCAGTATTTT | TRBV30 | 15 | TRBD1 | TRBJ2-3 | many
CASSSLDSTLNGYTF | TGTGCCAGCAGTTCATTGGACTCCACATTGAATGGCTACACCTTC | TRBV7-8 | 15 | - | TRBJ1-2 | -
CASSLAGGNTIYF | TGTGCCAGCAGCTTAGCGGGGGGAAACACCATATATTTT | TRBV7-2 | 13 | - | TRBJ1-3 | many
CASSPDNPQETQYF | TGTGCCAGCTCACCAGACAACCCCCAAGAGACCCAGTACTTC | TRBV18 | 14 | - | TRBJ2-5 | many
CAIKQGFLGNTEAFF | TGTGCCATCAAACAGGGTTTCCTTGGGAACACTGAAGCTTTCTTT | TRBV10-3 | 15 | - | TRBJ1-1 | many
CASRRTEGDTQYF | TGTGCCAGCAGGCGGACGGAGGGGGATACGCAGTATTTT | TRBV6-5 | 13 | - | TRBJ2-3 | few
CASSFYGKNEKLFF | TGTGCCAGCAGTTTCTACGGGAAAAATGAAAAACTGTTTTTT | TRBV28 | 14 | - | TRBJ1-4 | few
CASKFGSSYNSPLHF | TGTGCCAGCAAATTCGGAAGCTCCTATAATTCACCCCTCCACTTT | TRBV6-5 | 15 | - | TRBJ1-6 | many
CASSEQDRVYNEQFF | TGTGCCAGCAGTGAACAGGACAGGGTCTACAATGAGCAGTTCTTC | TRBV6-2/TRBV6-3 | 15 | TRBD1 | TRBJ2-1 | -
CASSLGTSEETQYF | TGCGCCAGCAGTCTCGGGACTAGCGAGGAGACCCAGTACTTC | TRBV5-1 | 14 | TRBD2 | TRBJ2-5 | many
CASSDPTGKEAFF | TGCGCCAGCAGTGATCCAACAGGGAAGGAAGCTTTCTTT | TRBV10-2 | 13 | - | TRBJ1-1 | many
CASIAGTTNNEQFF | TGTGCCAGCATCGCCGGGACTACCAACAATGAGCAGTTCTTC | TRBV12-3/TRBV12-4 | 14 | TRBD2 | TRBJ2-1 | few
CASSFNRGNQPQHF | TGTGCCAGCAGTTTCAACAGGGGCAATCAGCCCCAGCATTTT | TRBV12-3/TRBV12-4 | 14 | - | TRBJ1-5 | -
CSVVLSSGANVLTF | TGCAGCGTTGTCTTGAGCTCTGGGGCCAACGTCCTGACTTTC | TRBV29-1 | 14 | - | TRBJ2-6 | few
CASRSPSGGSNTGELFF | TGCGCCAGCAGAAGCCCTAGCGGGGGGTCGAACACCGGGGAGCTGTTTTTT | TRBV5-1 | 17 | TRBD2 | TRBJ2-2 | -
CASSGRGAAQETQYF | TGTGCCAGCAGTGGGCGAGGGGCAGCTCAAGAGACCCAGTACTTC | TRBV28 | 15 | - | TRBJ2-5 | many
CASRSSSSGNTIYF | TGTGCCAGCAGATCTTCCAGCTCTGGAAACACCATATATTTT | TRBV6-5 | 14 | - | TRBJ1-3 | -
CASSHPGAARGELFF | TGTGCCAGCAGCCACCCCGGGGCCGCGAGAGGGGAGCTGTTTTTT | TRBV11-2 | 15 | - | TRBJ2-2 | -
CASSHGTESSYNSPLHF | TGTGCCAGCTCCCACGGGACAGAAAGCTCCTATAATTCACCCCTCCACTTT | TRBV18 | 17 | TRBD1 | TRBJ1-6 | -
CASSEGTGESRQYF | TGTGCCAGCAGTGAGGGGACAGGAGAATCGAGGCAGTACTTC | TRBV5-6 | 14 | TRBD1 | TRBJ2-7 | -
CSVRAATNEKLFF | TGCAGCGTCCGGGCCGCAACTAATGAAAAACTGTTTTTT | TRBV29-1 | 13 | - | TRBJ1-4 | many
CASSPLGDQETQYF | TGTGCCAGCAGCCCTCTGGGGGACCAAGAGACCCAGTACTTC | TRBV9 | 14 | - | TRBJ2-5 | -
CASSPPAGSNEQFF | TGTGCCAGCAGCCCCCCAGCGGGGTCCAATGAGCAGTTCTTC | TRBV5-5 | 14 | TRBD2 | TRBJ2-1 | -
CASSFRDRANGYTF | TGTGCCAGCAGTTTCCGGGACAGGGCTAATGGCTACACCTTC | TRBV6-5 | 14 | TRBD1 | TRBJ1-2 | many
CASSSGTSGLIEQFF | TGTGCCAGCAGTAGCGGGACTAGCGGGCTTATTGAGCAGTTCTTC | TRBV7-2 | 15 | TRBD2 | TRBJ2-1 | few
CASSHRGSRRNTEAFF | TGTGCCAGCAGCCACCGGGGGTCGCGACGGAACACTGAAGCTTTCTTT | TRBV14 | 16 | - | TRBJ1-1 | few
CASSLFPSSYEQYF | TGTGCCAGCAGTTTATTTCCGAGCTCCTACGAGCAGTACTTC | TRBV12-3/TRBV12-4 | 14 | - | TRBJ2-7 | few
CASSVRDRVHEQYF | TGCGCCAGCAGCGTCCGGGACAGGGTCCACGAGCAGTACTTC | TRBV5-1 | 14 | TRBD1 | TRBJ2-7 | many
CASSQDGVSSYNEQFF | TGCGCCAGCAGCCAAGATGGGGTAAGCTCCTACAATGAGCAGTTCTTC | TRBV4-3 | 16 | - | TRBJ2-1 | few
CASSPRTWGTEAFF | TGTGCCAGCTCACCCCGGACCTGGGGCACTGAAGCTTTCTTT | TRBV18 | 14 | - | TRBJ1-1 | many